This TCR beta chain was obtained from a study of T cells in Graves' hyperthyroidism and ophthalmopathy. Turning to the study itself: Specimen type is peripheral blood, collected at initial diagnosis prior to any treatment.

The CDR3 spans 20 residues. V shed 1 base and J 1 base; nucleotides not matched to a gene: 12. Germline V CDR1 and CDR2: MGHRA, YSYEKL. RNA transcripts gave rise to amplified TCR beta CDR3 regions. First-round RT-PCR targeting the TCR CDR3 was performed with the HTBI primer set. TCRdb independently ran MiXCR on the multiplex PCR reads; one entry per CDR3 protein. The profile shows under 450,000 distinct CDR3 sequences, 15% to 18% of them singletons. Study-level findings and limits: Researchers found most expanded thyroid clonotypes above 0.001 in blood as well.

Patients aged 18 to 65 with hyperthyroidism were newly diagnosed, with duration under 2 months. For the diagnoses, clinical symptoms, serum thyroxine and TRAb, thyroid ultrasound and orbital computed tomography were used. As regards this clonotype: Its cognate antigen is unknown.

The J gene is TRBJ2-5, the V gene TRBV4-1; 13 bases are shared with TRBD2. This TCR was recovered from a woman between 18 and 29 years old with Graves' hyperthyroidism. Sequenced material: blood. In DNA form, the CDR3 reads TGCGCCAGCAGCCAAGGTGGCTTAGGGACTAGCGGGGAACCCCAAGAGACCCAGTACTTC. It translates to CASSQGGLGTSGEPQETQYF.